The 3 T cell receptor beta chains listed next were all sequenced from one sample in a study of shared clonotypes between healthy human individuals. Only in-frame clones appear in the TCRdb table, and some are missing; sequencing was by immunoSEQ multiplex PCR. Counted here are roughly 2 million clones, roughly 94% occurring once; the ten biggest clones make up under 0.15%. Source material: naive CD4+ T cells sorted from blood. Subset defined: CD45RA+ positively selected. These receptors all stem from a man between 18 and 35 years old in good health.

This chain uses TRBV18 with TRBJ1-6; tentatively, D is TRBD1 (6 bases). Germline V lookup: CDR1 KGHSH, CDR2 LQKENI. The CDR3 loop spans 15 amino acids. Trimming stripped 3 bases from V and 7 bases from J, with 13 bases between. CDR3 sequence (DNA): TGTGCCAGCTCACCGGACAGTACGGCAAATTCACCCCTCCACTTT. Its protein product is CASSPDSTANSPLHF.

The V and J genes are TRBV11-2 and TRBJ1-1; D uncertain. Germline values: CDR1 SGHAT, CDR2 FQNNGV. With 0 bases removed from V and 4 bases from J, the gap between germline ends came to 12 bases. This CDR3 has 15 amino acids. The CDR3 loop is CASSLDIGWATEAFF. As DNA, the CDR3 is TGTGCCAGCAGCTTAGATATAGGGTGGGCCACTGAAGCTTTCTTT.

Note on this clone: Other DNA sequences in this specimen translate into the identical CDR3. The chain recombines TRBV9 with TRBJ2-7, with D tentatively TRBD2 (5 bases). The V gene's germline CDR1 is SGDLS and CDR2 YYNGEE. The V and J ends lost 0 bases and 0 bases respectively, with 10 bases between them. CDR3 length: 15 amino acids. The CDR3 DNA reads as TGTGCCAGCAGCGTAGAACCTGGGAGCTCCTACGAGCAGTACTTC. Protein product: CASSVEPGSSYEQYF.